The 20 T cell receptor beta chains reported below all come from one sample, sequenced in a study of beta chain features in type 1 diabetes. Study-level results: The study found moderately but significantly shorter TCRB CDR3s in all four CD4+ subsets of Type 1 diabetes patients.

No antigen has been identified for these receptors. cDNA synthesis used the whole RNA isolate, giving expressed TCRB sequences. TCRdb's copy holds only in-frame clones and misses some; the assay was immunoSEQ multiplex PCR. The sample has some 660,000 clones, around 15% seen once. Material for sequencing was naive CD4+ T cells from blood. Every receptor here comes from a man between 18 and 29 years old with type 1 diabetes.

The CDR3 spells CASSVDPSSNQPQHF. The CDR3 nucleotides are TGTGCCAGCAGCGTAGATCCAAGTTCCAATCAGCCCCAGCATTTT. This chain joins TRBV9 and TRBJ1-5, with D unresolved. CDR3 size: 15 residues. Germline CDR1 SGDLS, CDR2 YYNGEE. V shed 0 bases and J shed 3 bases, with 10 bases lying between them. Full variable domain (remainder filled in from reference TRBV9 and TRBJ1-5): DSGVTQTPKHLITATGQRVTLRCSPRSGDLSVYWYQQSLDQGLQFLIQYYNGEERAKGNILERFSAQQFPDLHSELNLSSLELGDSALYFCASSVDPSSNQPQHFGDGTRLSIL.

The rearrangement joins TRBV28 to TRBJ1-2; D may be TRBD1 (5 bases). Germline values: CDR1 MDHEN, CDR2 SYDVKM. Trimming stripped 8 bases from V and 2 bases from J, with 9 bases between. The CDR3 is made up of 12 amino acids. Here the CDR3 DNA reads TGTGCCAGCGGGGCAGTCAACTATGGCTACACCTTC. Protein product: CASGAVNYGYTF.

The chain links TRBV5-1 to TRBJ1-2; D is unresolved. Germline V gene data show CDR1 as SGHRS and CDR2 as YFSETQ. Trimming shortened V by 1 base and J by 3 bases, and 7 bases separated the two germline ends. The CDR3 is 13 amino acids. CDR3 in amino acids: CASSLQVDYGYTF. Here the CDR3 DNA reads TGCGCCAGCAGCTTGCAGGTTGACTATGGCTACACCTTC.

The V gene is TRBV5-1, the J gene TRBJ1-1; a weak D match, TRBD1 (5 bases). The germline gives CDR1 SGHRS, CDR2 YFSETQ. Trimming took 4 bases from V and 5 from J, leaving 18 bases between them. The CDR3 sequence is 15 residues long. This chain's CDR3 is CASSNATGRVTEAFF. CDR3 nucleotide sequence: TGCGCCAGCAGCAATGCCACGGGGCGGGTTACTGAAGCTTTCTTT.

The chain links TRBV7-2 to TRBJ2-1; TRBD2 agrees at 12 bases. There are 17 residues in the CDR3. Germline loops: CDR1 SGHTA, CDR2 FQGNSA. The V gene end was trimmed by 0 bases and the J gene end by 8 bases; junction bases not matched to a gene: 8. The CDR3 loop reads CASSLASSGGASDEQFF. Written as DNA, the CDR3 is TGTGCCAGCAGCTTAGCCTCTAGCGGGGGGGCTAGCGATGAGCAGTTCTTC. Together with reference TRBV7-2 and TRBJ2-1, the CDR3 gives the full variable domain: GAGVSQSPSNKVTEKGKDVELRCDPISGHTALYWYRQSLGQGLEFLIYFQGNSAPDKSGLPSDRFSAERTGGSVSTLTIQRTQQEDSAVYLCASSLASSGGASDEQFFGPGTRLTVL.

This sequence joins TRBV7-9 and TRBJ1-3; D uncertain. This CDR3 contains 14 residues. V was pared by 3 bases and J by 3 bases, with 9 bases between. Germline values: CDR1 SEHNR, CDR2 FQNEAQ (reference sequence). CDR3 DNA sequence: TGTGCCAGCAGCTTTGGCATGGTTGGAAACACCATATATTTT. This encodes CASSFGMVGNTIYF.

V is TRBV5-1 and J is TRBJ2-1; unclear D gene. The V end lost 0 bases, the J end lost 10 bases, and 8 bases lay between the germline ends. Germline CDR1 and CDR2: SGHRS and YFSETQ. The CDR3 covers 12 residues. CDR3 in DNA: TGCGCCAGCAGCTTGGAAGGGCCAGAGCAGTTCTTC. Its translation: CASSLEGPEQFF.

This clone has just a few counts. This sample includes further DNA sequences coding for the same CDR3. This chain connects TRBV5-6 to TRBJ2-7; no clear D. This CDR3 is built from 12 residues. Trimming left V 4 bases short and J 0 bases short, with 5 bases between. CDR1 and CDR2 from the germline V gene are SGHDT and YYEEEE. CDR3 amino acids: CASSLSSYEQYF. The CDR3 DNA reads TGTGCCAGCAGCCTGAGCTCCTACGAGCAGTACTTC.

The sample holds a few counts of this clone. The J gene is TRBJ1-2, the V gene TRBV30; 8 bases match TRBD1. Looked up from germline, CDR1 is GTSNPN and CDR2 is SVGIG (reference sequence). The CDR3 sequence is 17 residues long. Trimming took 4 bases from V and 2 from J; bases not matched to a gene: 15. This CDR3 reads CAWILGAGGYGNYGYTF. CDR3 DNA sequence: TGTGCCTGGATCCTAGGGGCAGGGGGCTACGGAAACTATGGCTACACCTTC. Combining the CDR3 with reference TRBV30 and TRBJ1-2 gives the whole variable domain SQTIHQWPATLVQPVGSPLSLECTVEGTSNPNLYWYRQAAGRGLQLLFYSVGIGQISSEVPQNLSASRPQDRQFILSSKKLLLSDSGFYLCAWILGAGGYGNYGYTFGSGTRLTVV.

This sequence joins TRBV30 and TRBJ1-5; TRBD1 matches 7 bases. Germline assignment: CDR1 GTSNPN and CDR2 SVGIG (reference sequence). With 1 base clipped from V and 6 bases from J, the junction kept 6 bases outside the gene matches. This CDR3 has 14 residues. The CDR3 nucleotides read TGTGCCTGGAGTGGACAGGGTGGAGGTCAGCCCCAGCATTTT. Its protein is CAWSGQGGGQPQHF.

This clone appeared many times. The chain links TRBV14 to TRBJ1-2; D is undetermined. Trimming removed 5 bases at V and 5 bases at J, with 12 bases between. This CDR3 contains 13 residues. CDR1 is SGHDN and CDR2 is FVKESK in the germline V gene. The CDR3 DNA follows: TGTGCCAGCAGCGGACGAGCGCGATATGGCTACACCTTC. Translation: CASSGRARYGYTF.

The chain carries TRBV4-1 and TRBJ2-7, with 8 bases identical to TRBD1. This CDR3 spans 15 amino acids. V dropped 3 bases and J dropped 4; count of bases not matched to a gene: 8. CDR1 and CDR2 (germline): MGHRA, YSYEKL. For the CDR3, the DNA is TGCGCCAGCAGCCAGCGGACAGGGACAGTGTACGAGCAGTACTTC. Its translation: CASSQRTGTVYEQYF.

The table lists this clone with a few counts. The V gene is TRBV14, the J gene TRBJ1-1; the D is unclear. The CDR3 consists of 15 residues. V dropped 2 bases and J dropped 4 bases, with 14 bases sitting between them. Germline CDR1 reads SGHDN; CDR2 reads FVKESK. The CDR3 nucleotides read TGTGCCAGCAGCCAAAAGGGCTCGTGGGGCACTGAAGCTTTCTTT. Protein product: CASSQKGSWGTEAFF.

The J gene is TRBJ2-1, the V gene TRBV25-1; perhaps TRBD2 as D (5 bases). The V gene's germline CDR1 is MGHDK and CDR2 SYGVNS. Trimming cost V 3 bases and J 0 bases, with 15 bases left between them. The CDR3 contains 17 residues. The CDR3 region has the DNA TGTGCCAGCAGTGACCCACTGTTCCGGGACTCCTACAATGAGCAGTTCTTC. Amino acid sequence: CASSDPLFRDSYNEQFF.

This chain connects TRBV20-1 to TRBJ2-3, with D perhaps matching TRBD2 (5 bases). The CDR3 consists of 11 residues. Trimming cost V 3 bases and J 6 bases, with 7 bases left between them. Germline V gives CDR1 DFQATT, CDR2 SNEGSKA (reference sequence). The CDR3 is CSASVADTQYF. Here the CDR3 DNA reads TGCAGTGCTAGTGTAGCGGATACGCAGTATTTT.

This clone was picked up a small number of times. J is TRBJ2-3 and V is TRBV6-5; 8 positions match TRBD1. Germline V gene data show CDR1 as MNHEY and CDR2 as SVGAGI. V was pared by 6 bases and J by 4 bases, with 6 bases of the junction left unmatched. This CDR3 comprises 14 residues. The CDR3 DNA reads TGTGCCAGCAGACAGGGGGTTCGTTCAGATACGCAGTATTTT. The encoded protein is CASRQGVRSDTQYF.

This clone was recorded a few times. The chain has TRBV7-2 and TRBJ1-2, with a weak D call TRBD1 (6 bases). Germline CDR1 SGHTA, CDR2 FQGNSA. The CDR3 has 15 amino acids. Trimming stripped 5 bases from V and 0 bases from J, with 13 bases between. In nucleotides, the CDR3 is TGTGCCAGCAGCGCAATGGACAGAACTAACTATGGCTACACCTTC. It is translated as CASSAMDRTNYGYTF. The full variable domain, in which reference TRBV7-2 and TRBJ1-2 provide the parts outside the CDR3, is GAGVSQSPSNKVTEKGKDVELRCDPISGHTALYWYRQSLGQGLEFLIYFQGNSAPDKSGLPSDRFSAERTGGSVSTLTIQRTQQEDSAVYLCASSAMDRTNYGYTFGSGTRLTVV.

V gene TRBV14 combines with J gene TRBJ1-1, with D maybe TRBD1 (5 bases). CDR1 and CDR2 from the germline V gene are SGHDN and FVKESK. Trimming removed 1 base at V and 1 base at J, with 16 bases between. This CDR3 has 17 amino acids. The CDR3 protein is CASSQVRVEGPNTEAFF. DNA for the CDR3: TGTGCCAGCAGCCAAGTTCGGGTGGAGGGACCGAACACTGAAGCTTTCTTT.

The chain uses TRBV6-5 and TRBJ2-3; tentative D call: TRBD1 (7 bases). Trimming removed 2 bases from V and 2 bases from J, with 11 bases in between. This CDR3 spans 15 amino acids. Per the germline V gene, CDR1 is MNHEY and CDR2 is SVGAGI. CDR3 nucleotide sequence: TGTGCCAGCAGTTACGCGGGACAGTTCACAGATACGCAGTATTTT. Its translation is CASSYAGQFTDTQYF.

This clone was seen a handful of times. J is TRBJ1-3 and V is TRBV6-6; D uncertain. The CDR3 extends over 12 amino acids. V shed 5 bases and J shed 1 base, with 3 bases lying between them. Germline values: CDR1 MNHNY, CDR2 SVGAGI (reference sequence). The CDR3, as DNA: TGTGCCAGCAGTGAGTCTGGAAACACCATATATTTT. It yields the protein CASSESGNTIYF.